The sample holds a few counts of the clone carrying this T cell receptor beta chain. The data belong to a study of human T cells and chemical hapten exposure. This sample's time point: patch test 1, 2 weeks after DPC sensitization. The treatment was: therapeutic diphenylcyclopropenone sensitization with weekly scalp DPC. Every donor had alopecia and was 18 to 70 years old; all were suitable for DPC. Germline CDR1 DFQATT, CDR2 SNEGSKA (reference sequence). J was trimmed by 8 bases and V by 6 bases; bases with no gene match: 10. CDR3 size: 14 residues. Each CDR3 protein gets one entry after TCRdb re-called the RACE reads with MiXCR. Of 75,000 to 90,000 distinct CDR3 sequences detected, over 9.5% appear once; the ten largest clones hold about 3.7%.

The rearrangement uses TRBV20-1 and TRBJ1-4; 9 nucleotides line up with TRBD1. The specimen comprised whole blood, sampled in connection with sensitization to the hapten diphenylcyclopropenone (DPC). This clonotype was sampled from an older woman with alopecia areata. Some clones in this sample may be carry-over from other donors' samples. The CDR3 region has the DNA TGCAGTGCACTTACAGGGGGCGCGGGGGAAAAACTGTTTTTT. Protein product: CSALTGGAGEKLFF.